One and the same sample provided the 11 T cell receptor beta chains below, sequenced in a study of blood T cell repertoires in COVID-19. The method was immunoSEQ multiplex PCR; TCRdb's version includes in-frame clones alone and lacks a portion of them. The data show around 250,000 clones, with 85% to 90% seen just once and under 2.5% held by the top ten. Specimen: peripheral blood. These receptors all come from a woman aged 55 to 70 with COVID-19, enrolled during active disease.

The rearrangement links TRBV6-5 to TRBJ2-7, with D possibly being TRBD1 (5 bases). This CDR3 comprises 14 residues. Germline-derived CDR1 and CDR2 are MNHEY and SVGAGI. V was clipped by 0 bases and J by 6 bases, with 12 bases between them. In DNA, the CDR3 is TGTGCCAGCAGTTACTCGGCAGGGCCTGGCGAGCAGTACTTC. Translating it yields CASSYSAGPGEQYF.

The V call is TRBV27, the J call TRBJ1-5; perhaps TRBD1 as D (6 bases). Germline V lookup: CDR1 MNHEY, CDR2 SMNVEV (reference sequence). The CDR3 totals 13 residues. V gave up 7 bases and J gave up 11 bases, with 18 bases separating them. CDR3 sequence reads: CASKRGSSSSQHF. DNA for the CDR3: TGTGCCAGCAAGAGGGGGTCGTCGTCGTCCCAGCATTTT.

This sequence joins TRBV6-1 and TRBJ1-4, with D hard to call. The CDR3 runs 14 residues. V gave up 1 base and J gave up 8 bases, with 11 bases separating them. Per germline, CDR1 MNHNS and CDR2 SASEGT. The CDR3 DNA reads as TGTGCCAGCAGTGAAGTCCCCCTGCGGGAAAAACTGTTTTTT. This encodes CASSEVPLREKLFF.

This clone appeared a few times. The chain carries TRBV7-2 and TRBJ2-1; 8 bases fit TRBD1. Trimming cost V 3 bases and J 9 bases; bases outside gene matches: 13. The CDR3 sequence is 16 residues long. Germline V gene data show CDR1 as SGHTA and CDR2 as FQGNSA. CDR3: CASSFRDRRPRGEQFF. Written as DNA, the CDR3 is TGTGCCAGCAGCTTCCGGGACAGGCGACCTCGGGGTGAGCAGTTCTTC.

The gene calls are TRBV29-1 and TRBJ1-5, with 8 bases aligning to TRBD1. Trimming cost V 4 bases and J 7 bases; bases outside gene matches: 12. CDR1 and CDR2 from the germline V gene are SQVTM and ANQGSEA. This CDR3 has 15 residues. CDR3 nucleotides: TGCAGCGTTGGGGAGGCGGCAGGGGGCGGACAGCCCCAGCATTTT. This codes for CSVGEAAGGGQPQHF.

V and J are TRBV2 and TRBJ1-4; D gene ambiguous. This CDR3 region has 14 residues. Germline V gene data show CDR1 as SNHLY and CDR2 as FYNNEI. The V end was cut by 4 bases, the J end by 0 bases, with 6 bases between. The DNA of the CDR3 is TGTGCCAGCAGTGTCGTAGCAACTAATGAAAAACTGTTTTTT. It specifies CASSVVATNEKLFF.

The rearrangement uses TRBV7-2 and TRBJ1-5, with unresolved D. The V gene's germline CDR1 is SGHTA and CDR2 FQGNSA. Trimming left V 5 bases short and J 0 bases short, with 14 bases between. The CDR3 is 16 amino acids. DNA for the CDR3: TGTGCCAGCAGCCACACCCCAGGCGTTAGCAATCAGCCCCAGCATTTT. Protein sequence: CASSHTPGVSNQPQHF.

The rearrangement joins TRBV5-6 to TRBJ2-7, with a possible D match to TRBD2 (5 bases). V was clipped by 0 bases and J by 7 bases, with 11 bases between them. This CDR3 is 13 amino acids long. Per germline, CDR1 SGHDT and CDR2 YYEEEE. CDR3 residues: CASSLGVTGEQYF. The CDR3 DNA reads TGTGCCAGCAGCTTGGGGGTTACGGGAGAGCAGTACTTC.

The chain links TRBV27 to TRBJ1-2; 7 nucleotides align to TRBD1. Unmatched junction bases numbered 7, after V lost 5 bases and J lost 1 base. This CDR3 spans 15 amino acids. Germline-derived CDR1 and CDR2 are MNHEY and SMNVEV (reference sequence). Written as DNA, the CDR3 is TGTGCCAGCAGTGTCTCGACAGGGAGTAACTATGGCTACACCTTC. Translated: CASSVSTGSNYGYTF.

The rearrangement links TRBV19 to TRBJ1-1; 11 bases are shared with TRBD1. With V trimmed by 4 bases and J by 5 bases, 12 bases remained unmatched. The CDR3 loop spans 17 amino acids. Germline values: CDR1 LNHDA, CDR2 SQIVND (reference sequence). CDR3: CASSNHPGQGVRTEAFF. The CDR3 bases are TGTGCCAGTAGTAACCATCCGGGACAGGGGGTGAGGACTGAAGCTTTCTTT.

The gene calls are TRBV6-5 and TRBJ1-1; D gene ambiguous. Germline V CDR1 and CDR2: MNHEY, SVGAGI. Trimming shortened V by 7 bases and J by 4 bases, and 16 bases separated the two germline ends. This CDR3 spans 14 amino acids. The CDR3 loop is CASKPASEFTEAFF. CDR3 sequence (DNA): TGTGCCAGCAAACCGGCGTCGGAGTTCACTGAAGCTTTCTTT.